This T cell receptor beta chain was identified during a study of control samples from healthy donors and cancer patients. The protocol was immunoSEQ multiplex PCR, while the TCRdb copy is restricted to in-frame clones and leaves out a portion. The sample shows some 150,000 clones, 85% to 95% of them seen only once. Germline V gene sequence: CDR1 MNHEY, CDR2 SVGAGI. V shed 7 bases and J 5 bases; nucleotides not matched to a gene: 5. This CDR3 has 13 amino acids. The sequencing input was PBMCs. The sequence was obtained from a man in his sixties with colorectal cancer. J is TRBJ2-5 and V is TRBV6-5; 9 bases match TRBD1. The CDR3 DNA follows: TGTGCCAGCAACAGGGGGCTTGGGGAGACCCAGTACTTC. Protein: CASNRGLGETQYF.